A selection of T cell receptor beta chains follows, all from one sample in a study of blood T cells in healthy people across ages. TCRdb fed the 5' RACE reads into MiXCR, producing one record per CDR3 protein. The table includes 600,000 to 850,000 distinct CDR3 sequences, 20% to 25% detected once. Another study also made use of these data, one on T cells of mothers and their children.

Sequenced material: blood. These receptor sequences come from a boy younger than 18 in good health. The CDR3 runs from the conserved cysteine through the conserved F or W. D genes are given only for firm matches. Part of the rows lack a size; the others show once, few, many or a class for expanded clones.

j_gene: TRBJ2-7
abundance: few
v_gene: TRBV24-1
d_gene: TRBD2
CDR3aa: CATSSSGTTYEQYF
CDR3nt: TGTGCCACCAGTTCCTCAGGGACTACATACGAGCAGTACTTC

j_gene: TRBJ1-1
abundance: -
v_gene: TRBV7-2
d_gene: TRBD1
CDR3aa: CASSLFPQGEGTEAFF
CDR3nt: TGTGCCAGCAGCTTATTTCCGCAGGGGGAGGGCACTGAAGCTTTCTTT

j_gene: TRBJ2-6
abundance: -
v_gene: TRBV27
d_gene: -
CDR3aa: CASSVGLGANVLTF
CDR3nt: TGTGCCAGCAGCGTGGGTTTAGGGGCCAACGTCCTGACTTTC

j_gene: TRBJ1-4
abundance: once
v_gene: TRBV11-2
d_gene: -
CDR3aa: CASSRWVTGDNNEKLFF
CDR3nt: TGTGCCAGCAGCCGTTGGGTCACAGGCGATAATAATGAAAAACTGTTTTTT

j_gene: TRBJ2-1
abundance: few
v_gene: TRBV15
d_gene: -
CDR3aa: CATAGTFSYNEQFF
CDR3nt: TGTGCCACTGCCGGGACATTCTCCTACAATGAGCAGTTCTTC

j_gene: TRBJ2-3
abundance: -
v_gene: TRBV10-3
d_gene: -
CDR3aa: CAISEYSQDTQYF
CDR3nt: TGTGCCATCAGTGAGTACTCTCAGGATACGCAGTATTTT

j_gene: TRBJ2-7
abundance: -
v_gene: TRBV20-1
d_gene: -
CDR3aa: CSARARTTSYEQYF
CDR3nt: TGCAGTGCTAGAGCAAGGACTACCTCCTACGAGCAGTACTTC

j_gene: TRBJ2-1
abundance: few
v_gene: TRBV20-1
d_gene: -
CDR3aa: CSAVGAEEGDEQFF
CDR3nt: TGCAGTGCGGTGGGAGCGGAAGAAGGCGATGAGCAGTTCTTC

j_gene: TRBJ2-7
abundance: -
v_gene: TRBV25-1
d_gene: -
CDR3aa: CASSVNRRSYEQYF
CDR3nt: TGTGCCAGCAGCGTCAACAGGAGGTCCTACGAGCAGTACTTC

j_gene: TRBJ2-3
abundance: -
v_gene: TRBV11-2
d_gene: TRBD2
CDR3aa: CASNLLAAFATDTQYF
CDR3nt: TGTGCCAGCAACCTACTAGCGGCGTTCGCCACAGATACGCAGTATTTT

j_gene: TRBJ2-1
abundance: few
v_gene: TRBV11-2
d_gene: -
CDR3aa: CAGSLRGAVNNEQFF
CDR3nt: TGTGCCGGCAGCTTACGGGGGGCCGTAAATAATGAGCAGTTCTTC

j_gene: TRBJ2-1
abundance: few
v_gene: TRBV4-1
d_gene: -
CDR3aa: CASSKSNDEQFF
CDR3nt: TGCGCCAGCAGCAAAAGTAACGATGAGCAGTTCTTC

j_gene: TRBJ1-1
abundance: few
v_gene: TRBV5-6
d_gene: -
CDR3aa: CASSLAGQTEAFF
CDR3nt: TGTGCCAGCAGCTTGGCCGGACAGACTGAAGCTTTCTTT

j_gene: TRBJ2-5
abundance: few
v_gene: TRBV5-1
d_gene: -
CDR3aa: CASSSGRLQETQYF
CDR3nt: TGCGCCAGCAGCTCCGGAAGGCTCCAAGAGACCCAGTACTTC

j_gene: TRBJ1-2
abundance: -
v_gene: TRBV6-1
d_gene: -
CDR3aa: CASNPLLGGSYGYTF
CDR3nt: TGTGCCAGCAACCCCCTCCTCGGGGGGAGTTATGGCTACACCTTC

j_gene: TRBJ2-5
abundance: -
v_gene: TRBV7-9
d_gene: -
CDR3aa: CASSLEQDKGEQYF
CDR3nt: TGTGCCAGCAGCTTAGAACAGGACAAGGGGGAGCAGTACTTC

j_gene: TRBJ2-5
abundance: once
v_gene: TRBV6-1
d_gene: TRBD1
CDR3aa: CASSEVIWDSTFF
CDR3nt: TGTGCCAGCAGTGAAGTTATCTGGGACAGCACGTTCTTC

j_gene: TRBJ2-5
abundance: -
v_gene: TRBV4-2
d_gene: TRBD1
CDR3aa: CASSPGTVISQETQYF
CDR3nt: TGTGCCAGCAGCCCGGGGACAGTTATTTCTCAAGAGACCCAGTACTTC

j_gene: TRBJ2-7
abundance: -
v_gene: TRBV5-1
d_gene: -
CDR3aa: CASSPYGAASNSYEQYF
CDR3nt: TGCGCCAGCAGCCCCTATGGTGCAGCGAGTAATTCCTACGAGCAGTACTTC

j_gene: TRBJ2-1
abundance: -
v_gene: TRBV7-7
d_gene: -
CDR3aa: CASSKKGGWGDEQFF
CDR3nt: TGTGCTAGCAGCAAAAAGGGGGGGTGGGGGGATGAGCAGTTCTTC

j_gene: TRBJ1-2
abundance: -
v_gene: TRBV27
d_gene: -
CDR3aa: CASSLSPAAGGYTF
CDR3nt: TGTGCCAGCAGTTTATCGCCGGCCGCTGGTGGCTACACCTTC

j_gene: TRBJ1-1
abundance: many
v_gene: TRBV5-1
d_gene: -
CDR3aa: CASSLSGEAFF
CDR3nt: TGCGCCAGCAGCTTATCGGGTGAAGCTTTCTTT

j_gene: TRBJ2-1
abundance: -
v_gene: TRBV7-9
d_gene: TRBD1
CDR3aa: CASSPKDRVYEQFF
CDR3nt: TGTGCCAGCAGCCCGAAGGACAGGGTCTATGAGCAGTTCTTC

j_gene: TRBJ2-3
abundance: few
v_gene: TRBV12-3/TRBV12-4
d_gene: TRBD2
CDR3aa: CASSPGTSGRAGDTQYF
CDR3nt: TGTGCCAGCAGCCCGGGGACTAGCGGGAGGGCCGGGGATACGCAGTATTTT

j_gene: TRBJ1-2
abundance: few
v_gene: TRBV11-3
d_gene: -
CDR3aa: CASSGVNYGYTF
CDR3nt: TGTGCCAGCAGCGGGGTTAACTATGGCTACACCTTC

j_gene: TRBJ1-2
abundance: few
v_gene: TRBV6-6
d_gene: -
CDR3aa: CASSYADRIDYGYTF
CDR3nt: TGTGCCAGCAGTTACGCCGACAGGATTGACTATGGCTACACCTTC

j_gene: TRBJ2-3
abundance: -
v_gene: TRBV11-2
d_gene: -
CDR3aa: CASTLRASSTDTQYF
CDR3nt: TGTGCCAGCACCCTTAGGGCTAGCAGCACAGATACGCAGTATTTT

j_gene: TRBJ1-1
abundance: many
v_gene: TRBV7-2
d_gene: -
CDR3aa: CASSAGVNTEAFF
CDR3nt: TGTGCCAGCAGCGCGGGGGTGAACACTGAAGCTTTCTTT

j_gene: TRBJ2-1
abundance: -
v_gene: TRBV6-2/TRBV6-3
d_gene: TRBD2
CDR3aa: CASRSRTSGINDEQFF
CDR3nt: TGTGCCAGCAGATCTAGGACTAGCGGCATTAACGATGAGCAGTTCTTC